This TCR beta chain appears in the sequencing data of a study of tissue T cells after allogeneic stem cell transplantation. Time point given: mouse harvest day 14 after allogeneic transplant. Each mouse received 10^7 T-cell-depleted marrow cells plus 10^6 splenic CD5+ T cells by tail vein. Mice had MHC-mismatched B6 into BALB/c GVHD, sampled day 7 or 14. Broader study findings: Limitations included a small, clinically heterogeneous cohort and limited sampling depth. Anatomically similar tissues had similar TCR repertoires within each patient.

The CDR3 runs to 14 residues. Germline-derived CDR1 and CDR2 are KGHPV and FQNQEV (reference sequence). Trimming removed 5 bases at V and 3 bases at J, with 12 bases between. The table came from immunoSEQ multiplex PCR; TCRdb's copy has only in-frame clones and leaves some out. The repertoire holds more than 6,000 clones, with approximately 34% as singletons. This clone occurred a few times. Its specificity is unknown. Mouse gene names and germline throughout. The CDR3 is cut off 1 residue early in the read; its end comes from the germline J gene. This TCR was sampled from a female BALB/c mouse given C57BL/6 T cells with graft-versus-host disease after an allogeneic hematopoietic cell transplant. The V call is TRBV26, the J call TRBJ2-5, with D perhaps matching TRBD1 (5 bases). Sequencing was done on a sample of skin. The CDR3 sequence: CASSAQGGQDTQYF. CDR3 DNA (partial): TGTGCCAGCAGTGCTCAGGGAGGGCAAGACACCCAGTAC.